This entry concerns a single T cell receptor beta chain. Its antigen is unknown. These data come from a study of T cell responses to AZD1222 COVID-19 vaccine. Study-level results: Among those given AZD1222, only 6 or 7 were seropositive at baseline. Clonal diversity was possibly underestimated, and the donors were mostly white British, with more females.

The CDR3 extends over 12 amino acids. V lost 10 bases and J lost 2, with 11 bases in between. The germline CDR1 and CDR2 sequences are SGHTA and FQGNSA. This table comes from immunoSEQ multiplex PCR, and its TCRdb copy is limited to in-frame clones, with some not included. The sample consists of about 130,000 clones, approximately 86% of them appearing once. This receptor was taken from an adult in good health. The specimen was peripheral blood, collected on day 0 of AZD1222 vaccination. The V and J genes are TRBV7-2 and TRBJ1-2; possible D gene TRBD1, 5 bases. Here the CDR3 reads CAIPKGNYGYTF. For the CDR3, the DNA is TGTGCCATCCCAAAGGGGAACTATGGCTACACCTTC.